A single sample is the source of the 20 T cell receptor beta chains below, sequenced in a study of blood T cell repertoires in COVID-19. Using immunoSEQ multiplex PCR, the repertoire was profiled, and TCRdb retains in-frame clones only, with some absent. The sample holds 110,000 to 150,000 clones, approximately 80% seen once. Sample: peripheral blood. Every receptor here comes from a man aged 65 to 79 who had recovered from COVID-19.

On this clone: Other DNA sequences within the sample encode an identical CDR3. This sequence joins TRBV2 and TRBJ2-2; 9 bases fit TRBD1. After removal of 5 bases from V and 6 bases from J, the junction contained 1 base not matched to a gene. CDR3 length equals 13 residues. The germline V gene encodes CDR1 SNHLY and CDR2 FYNNEI. The CDR3 nucleotides are TGTGCCAGCAGTCGACAGGGGGCCGGGGAGCTGTTTTTT. Amino acids: CASSRQGAGELFF.

The J gene is TRBJ1-3, the V gene TRBV5-4; TRBD1 might be the D (5 bases). V gave up 4 bases and J gave up 4 bases, with 12 bases separating them. The germline V gene encodes CDR1 SGHNT and CDR2 YYREEE (reference sequence). The CDR3 covers 14 residues. CDR3 sequence reads: CASSSRDSGNTIYF. The CDR3 nucleotides are TGTGCCAGCAGCAGCCGGGACTCAGGAAACACCATATATTTT.

This clone was observed many times. J is TRBJ2-1 and V is TRBV6-6; no clear D. This CDR3 contains 16 residues. Trimming stripped 7 bases from V and 2 bases from J, with 18 bases between. Per the germline V gene, CDR1 is MNHNY and CDR2 is SVGAGI (reference sequence). CDR3 amino acids: CASNTQSFLPYNEQFF. CDR3 DNA: TGTGCCAGCAATACACAGTCTTTCCTGCCCTACAATGAGCAGTTCTTC.

This clone has only one observation. The chain joins TRBV5-5 to TRBJ2-7; 9 nucleotides align to TRBD1. The CDR3 is 15 amino acids. Trimming took 4 bases from V and 1 from J; bases not matched to a gene: 6. Looked up from germline, CDR1 is SGHKS and CDR2 is YYEKEE (reference sequence). CDR3 sequence reads: CASSPGQGTSYEQYF. The DNA of the CDR3 is TGTGCCAGCAGCCCCGGACAGGGGACTTCCTACGAGCAGTACTTC.

V gene TRBV7-2 combines with J gene TRBJ2-3; TRBD2 aligns across 14 bases. J gave up 2 bases and V 5 bases, and 9 bases lay outside the gene matches. CDR1 and CDR2 from the germline V gene are SGHTA and FQGNSA. The CDR3 has 18 amino acids. The CDR3 DNA is TGTGCCAGCAGCCATCCGCGACTAGCGGGAGGGGTCACAGATACGCAGTATTTT. Encoded protein: CASSHPRLAGGVTDTQYF.

This clone was detected only a few times. The chain uses TRBV25-1 and TRBJ2-3; D might be TRBD2 (5 bases). The CDR3 is made up of 15 amino acids. The germline gives CDR1 MGHDK, CDR2 SYGVNS. Trimming shortened V by 6 bases and J by 0 bases, and 13 bases separated the two germline ends. The chain's CDR3 is CASSLSVSSTDTQYF. CDR3 nucleotides: TGTGCCAGCAGCCTTAGCGTCTCCAGCACAGATACGCAGTATTTT.

The chain has TRBV7-2 and TRBJ2-5; D might be TRBD1 (6 bases). There are 14 residues in the CDR3. Germline V CDR1 and CDR2: SGHTA, FQGNSA. Trimming stripped 3 bases from V and 5 bases from J, with 13 bases between. The CDR3 loop is CASSLTGFWETQYF. The DNA of the CDR3 is TGTGCCAGCAGCTTGACAGGTTTTTGGGAGACCCAGTACTTC.

Only a few counts were recorded for this clone. The chain combines TRBV6-4 with TRBJ2-7, with 7 bases identical to TRBD2. V was clipped by 2 bases and J by 6 bases; unmatched bases: 10. This CDR3 contains 15 residues. In germline, CDR1 is MRHNA, CDR2 SNTAGT. The CDR3 reads CASSDSAGEVGEQYF. CDR3 DNA sequence: TGTGCCAGCAGTGACAGCGCGGGAGAAGTCGGCGAGCAGTACTTC.

The rearrangement uses TRBV15 and TRBJ2-1, with 11 bases matching TRBD2. Losses at the gene ends were 0 bases for V and 7 bases for J; bases not matched to a gene: 8. The CDR3 has 17 amino acids. Germline values: CDR1 LNHNV, CDR2 YYDKDF (reference sequence). CDR3 residues: CATSRDKLAGVKNEQFF. CDR3 bases: TGTGCCACCAGCAGAGACAAACTAGCGGGAGTAAAGAATGAGCAGTTCTTC.

The chain recombines TRBV27 with TRBJ1-4; perhaps TRBD1 as D (5 bases). Trimming shortened V by 4 bases and J by 2 bases, and 8 bases separated the two germline ends. The CDR3 length is 14 residues. In germline, CDR1 is MNHEY, CDR2 SMNVEV (reference sequence). CDR3 in DNA: TGTGCCAGCAGTTGGGGGAGGACTAATGAAAAACTGTTTTTT. Translating it yields CASSWGRTNEKLFF.

This chain uses TRBV19 with TRBJ2-5; TRBD1 agrees at 7 bases. Trimming took 3 bases from V and 1 from J; bases not matched to a gene: 2. This CDR3 spans 14 amino acids. Germline V gene lookup returns CDR1 LNHDA and CDR2 SQIVND (reference sequence). The CDR3 loop is CASSIRDSQETQYF. The CDR3 DNA follows: TGTGCCAGTAGTATCCGGGACAGCCAAGAGACCCAGTACTTC.

The rearrangement joins TRBV4-1 to TRBJ2-1; 16 bases are shared with TRBD2. The CDR3 sequence is 18 residues long. Germline-derived CDR1 and CDR2 are MGHRA and YSYEKL. The V and J ends lost 1 base and 11 bases, in that order; junction bases with no gene match: 11. In nucleotides, the CDR3 is TGCGCCAGCAGCCAAGTGGCAGGGACTAGCGGGAGGGAAGGGCAGCAGTTCTTC. The encoded protein is CASSQVAGTSGREGQQFF.

In its sample, this clone was seen once. The chain uses TRBV11-2 and TRBJ2-7; TRBD2 is a possible D gene (7 bases). The germline V gene has CDR1 SGHAT and CDR2 FQNNGV. The CDR3 is 17 amino acids. V lost 4 bases to trimming and J lost 7 bases, with 26 bases between them. The CDR3 DNA is TGTGCCAGCAGCTCCCACGGCGGGGGCACGCGATGGAGAGAGCAGTACTTC. Translation: CASSSHGGGTRWREQYF.

The chain has TRBV7-7 and TRBJ2-3, with 10 bases matching TRBD2. Unmatched junction bases numbered 5, after V lost 5 bases and J lost 3 bases. CDR3 length: 15 residues. Per germline, CDR1 SSHAT and CDR2 FNYEAQ (reference sequence). This CDR3 reads CASSPLAGGTDTQYF. The CDR3 DNA follows: TGTGCCAGCAGCCCGTTAGCGGGAGGAACAGATACGCAGTATTTT.

This chain links TRBV19 with TRBJ1-1; D is unclear. Trimming removed 6 bases from V and 1 base from J, with 9 bases in between. In germline, CDR1 is LNHDA, CDR2 SQIVND (reference sequence). CDR3 length: 13 residues. The CDR3 nucleotides read TGTGCCAGTAGGATACGGGGGAACACTGAAGCTTTCTTT. Protein product: CASRIRGNTEAFF.

This clone appeared a single time. The CDR3 nucleotides read TGCGCCAGCAGCTTGGCTATTGCCGGGGAGCTGTTTTTT. Translating it yields CASSLAIAGELFF. J is TRBJ2-2 and V is TRBV5-1; D gene uncertain. Trimming left V 0 bases short and J 6 bases short, with 6 bases between. The germline gives CDR1 SGHRS, CDR2 YFSETQ. The CDR3 length is 13 residues.

Note on this clone: Distinct nucleotide sequences in the sample also encode this CDR3. The chain couples TRBV7-9 to TRBJ2-7; 8 bases fit TRBD2. Trimming removed 2 bases from V and 0 bases from J; junction bases left unmatched: 0. CDR1 and CDR2 (germline): SEHNR, FQNEAQ (reference sequence). The CDR3 contains 14 residues. CDR3 residues: CASSLSGSSYEQYF. CDR3 bases: TGTGCCAGCAGCTTAAGCGGGAGCTCCTACGAGCAGTACTTC. Combining the CDR3 with reference TRBV7-9 and TRBJ2-7 gives the whole variable domain DTGVSQNPRHKITKRGQNVTFRCDPISEHNRLYWYRQTLGQGPEFLTYFQNEAQLEKSRLLSDRFSAERPKGSFSTLEIQRTEQGDSAMYLCASSLSGSSYEQYFGPGTRLTVT.

The rearrangement joins TRBV27 to TRBJ2-3, with 9 positions matching TRBD1. CDR3 length: 13 residues. The V gene end was trimmed by 9 bases and the J gene end by 2 bases; junction bases not matched to a gene: 3. Germline V lookup: CDR1 MNHEY, CDR2 SMNVEV (reference sequence). CDR3 sequence reads: CASTGGNTDTQYF. CDR3 in DNA: TGTGCCAGTACAGGGGGCAACACAGATACGCAGTATTTT.

The chain combines TRBV6-6 with TRBJ1-5; D perhaps matches TRBD1 (5 bases). V was clipped by 5 bases and J by 5 bases, with 13 bases between them. The germline V gene has CDR1 MNHNY and CDR2 SVGAGI (reference sequence). CDR3 size: 14 residues. CDR3 amino acids: CASSKDTSHQPQHF. In DNA, the CDR3 is TGTGCCAGCAGTAAGGACACGAGTCATCAGCCCCAGCATTTT.

The J gene is TRBJ2-7, the V gene TRBV13; D perhaps matches TRBD1 (6 bases). The germline CDR1 and CDR2 sequences are PRHDT and FYEKMQ (reference sequence). The CDR3 consists of 14 residues. V lost 1 base and J 4 bases, leaving 11 bases between the germline ends. The CDR3 here is CASSLVTGGYEQYF. Here the CDR3 DNA reads TGTGCCAGCAGCTTAGTGACAGGCGGGTACGAGCAGTACTTC.